This T cell receptor beta chain originates from a study of identical twins. This CDR3 has 14 amino acids. Germline CDR1 and CDR2: SGHDN and FVKESK. With 1 base removed from V and 3 bases from J, the gap between germline ends came to 9 bases. TCRdb re-called the 5' RACE reads with MiXCR, one entry per CDR3 protein. This sample yields roughly 260,000 distinct CDR3 sequences, of which approximately 6.8% are seen a single time; less than 6.5% belongs to the top ten. Regarding this clonotype: The antigen is not known.

Findings and limits, study-wide: One should note that invariant MAIT and iNKT cells could partly confound zero-insertion analyses. Models underestimated out-of-frame TCR alpha sharing in monozygotic twins.

Healthy Caucasian donors formed the entire cohort. This same sample was also part of a study on yellow fever vaccine responses in identical twins.

The chain recombines TRBV14 with TRBJ2-5; D possibly corresponds to TRBD1 (5 bases). The sequence was collected from a woman aged 18-35 years in good health. Sequenced: CD8+ T cells sorted from blood. CDR3 in amino acids: CASSQVPREETQYF. The CDR3 DNA is TGTGCCAGCAGCCAAGTGCCCAGGGAAGAGACCCAGTACTTC.